This TCR beta chain was identified in a study of cytomegalovirus exposure and HLA in healthy donors. Findings of the study overall: Apparent HLA restriction characterized most CMV-associated TCR beta chains in a later analysis.

As for this clone: Antigen: not known.

The CDR3 covers 15 residues. V was clipped by 4 bases and J by 3 bases; unmatched bases: 8. The V gene's germline CDR1 is SGHRS and CDR2 YFSETQ. Primers for the PCR totalled 60 Vbeta and 13 Jbeta. Clones were read by immunoSEQ multiplex PCR, and TCRdb kept only the in-frame ones, dropping some. The sample has some 200,000 clones, 65% to 85% seen once. The origin of this receptor is a female donor in good health and CMV-seronegative. The rearrangement links TRBV5-1 to TRBJ1-1; 8 positions agree with TRBD1. The sequencing sample was made of PBMCs. The CDR3 region is CASSPRGPGDTEAFF. CDR3 in DNA: TGCGCCAGCAGCCCCAGGGGGCCGGGGGACACTGAAGCTTTCTTT.